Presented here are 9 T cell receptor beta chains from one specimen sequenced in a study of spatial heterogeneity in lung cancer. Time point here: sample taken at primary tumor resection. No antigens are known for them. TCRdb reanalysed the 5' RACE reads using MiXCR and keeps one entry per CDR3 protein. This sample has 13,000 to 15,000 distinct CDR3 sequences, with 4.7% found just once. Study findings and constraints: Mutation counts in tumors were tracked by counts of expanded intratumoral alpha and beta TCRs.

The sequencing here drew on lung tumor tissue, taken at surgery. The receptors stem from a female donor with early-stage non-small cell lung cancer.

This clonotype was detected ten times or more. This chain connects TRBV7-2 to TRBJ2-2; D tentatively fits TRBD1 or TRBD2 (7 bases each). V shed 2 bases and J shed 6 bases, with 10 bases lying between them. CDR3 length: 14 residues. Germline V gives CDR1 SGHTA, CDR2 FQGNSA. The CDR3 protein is CASSLQGGPGELFF. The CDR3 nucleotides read TGTGCCAGCAGCTTACAGGGGGGGCCCGGGGAGCTGTTTTTT.

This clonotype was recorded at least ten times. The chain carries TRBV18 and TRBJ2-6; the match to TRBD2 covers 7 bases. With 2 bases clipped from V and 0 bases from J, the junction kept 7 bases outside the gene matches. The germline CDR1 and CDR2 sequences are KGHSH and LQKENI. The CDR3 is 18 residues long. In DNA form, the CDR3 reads TGTGCCAGCTCACCAGTTTGGACTAGAGACTCTGGGGCCAACGTCCTGACTTTC. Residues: CASSPVWTRDSGANVLTF.

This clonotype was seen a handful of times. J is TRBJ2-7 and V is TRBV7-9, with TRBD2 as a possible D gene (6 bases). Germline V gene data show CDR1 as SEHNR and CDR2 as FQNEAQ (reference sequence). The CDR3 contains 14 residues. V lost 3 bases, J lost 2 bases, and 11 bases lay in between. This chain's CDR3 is CASSLSGVTYEQYF. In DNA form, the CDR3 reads TGTGCCAGCAGCTTGTCGGGGGTCACCTACGAGCAGTACTTC.

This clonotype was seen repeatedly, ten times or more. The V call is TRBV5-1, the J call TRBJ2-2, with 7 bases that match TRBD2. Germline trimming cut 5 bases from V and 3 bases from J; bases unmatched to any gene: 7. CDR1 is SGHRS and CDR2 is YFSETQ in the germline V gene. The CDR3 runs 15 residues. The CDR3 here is CASRSAGVDTGELFF. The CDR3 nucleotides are TGCGCCAGCAGAAGCGCGGGGGTAGACACCGGGGAGCTGTTTTTT.

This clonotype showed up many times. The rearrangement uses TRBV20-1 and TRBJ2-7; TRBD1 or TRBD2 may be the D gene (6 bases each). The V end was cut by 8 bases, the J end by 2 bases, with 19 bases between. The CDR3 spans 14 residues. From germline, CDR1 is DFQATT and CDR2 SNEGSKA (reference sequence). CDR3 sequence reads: CSPQRPGAAYEQYF. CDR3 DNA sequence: TGCAGTCCCCAACGTCCGGGGGCTGCCTACGAGCAGTACTTC.

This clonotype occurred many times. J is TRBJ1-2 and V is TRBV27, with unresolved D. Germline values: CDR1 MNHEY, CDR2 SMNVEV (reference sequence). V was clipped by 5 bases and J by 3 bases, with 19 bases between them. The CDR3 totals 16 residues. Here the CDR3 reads CASSLGPNLGDYGYTF. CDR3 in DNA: TGTGCCAGCAGTCTAGGCCCCAACCTTGGGGACTATGGCTACACCTTC.

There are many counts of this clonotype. The CDR3 spells CAIKDRDTQPQHF. In DNA form, the CDR3 reads TGTGCCATAAAGGACAGAGATACTCAGCCCCAGCATTTT. The J gene is TRBJ1-5, the V gene TRBV10-3; a weak D match, TRBD1 (6 bases). Per germline, CDR1 ENHRY and CDR2 SYGVKD. V gave up 9 bases and J gave up 6 bases, with 15 bases separating them. CDR3 length equals 13 residues.

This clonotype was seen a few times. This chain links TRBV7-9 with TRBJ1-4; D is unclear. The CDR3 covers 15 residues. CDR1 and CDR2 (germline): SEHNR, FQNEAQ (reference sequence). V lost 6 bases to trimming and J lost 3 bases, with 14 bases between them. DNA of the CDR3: TGTGCCAGCAGTTCGCCGGGGAGTCCTAATGAAAAACTGTTTTTT. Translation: CASSSPGSPNEKLFF.

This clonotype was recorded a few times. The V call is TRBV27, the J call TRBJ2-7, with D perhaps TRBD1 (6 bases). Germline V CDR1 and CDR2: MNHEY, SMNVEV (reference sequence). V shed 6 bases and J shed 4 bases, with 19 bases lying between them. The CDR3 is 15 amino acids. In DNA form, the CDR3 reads TGTGCCAGCAGCCCCACAGGGAGCGCCAAATACGAGCAGTACGTC. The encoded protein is CASSPTGSAKYEQYV.